Below are 17 T cell receptor beta chains sequenced from a single sample in a study of regulatory T cells in long-lasting Graves disease. iRepertoire HTBI primers and Arm-PCR of CDR3 regions built TCR beta libraries. Via MiXCR, TCRdb re-called the multiplex PCR reads, giving one row per CDR3 protein. The data hold a few hundred thousand distinct CDR3 sequences, with about an eighth observed a single time. The time point is: newly diagnosed GD, antithyroid drugs for less than 3 months. The TCR library was made from RNA extracted from PBMCs. The same specimen was also included in a second study, on T cells in Graves' hyperthyroidism and ophthalmopathy.

The source material was peripheral blood mononuclear cells (PBMCs), sampled at new diagnosis, from a patient treated with antithyroid drugs. Every receptor here comes from a woman aged 18-30 years with Graves disease.

This clonotype was observed many times. This chain joins TRBV6-1 and TRBJ2-7; no definite D call. The length of the CDR3 is 17 residues. V was trimmed by 7 bases and J by 0 bases, leaving 22 bases between them. CDR1 and CDR2 from the germline V gene are MNHNS and SASEGT. The CDR3 DNA reads TGTGCCAGCACCCTAGGGAACTCGGACGACACCTCCTACGAGCAGTACGTC. Amino acid sequence: CASTLGNSDDTSYEQYV.

This clonotype has only a few counts. This chain joins TRBV5-1 and TRBJ2-1, with D perhaps matching TRBD1 (6 bases). Trimming stripped 10 bases from V and 6 bases from J, with 14 bases between. Germline V gene sequence: CDR1 SGHRS, CDR2 YFSETQ. The CDR3 sequence is 12 residues long. The CDR3 DNA follows: TGCGCCCGAGGGGGACGGGGCAATGAGCAGTTCTTC. Translation gives CARGGRGNEQFF.

This clonotype occurred many times. The chain is built from TRBV10-3 and TRBJ1-6; D may be TRBD1 (5 bases). From germline, CDR1 is ENHRY and CDR2 SYGVKD. The CDR3 loop spans 17 amino acids. Trimming stripped 4 bases from V and 0 bases from J, with 13 bases between. CDR3 sequence reads: CAISAERQSSYNSPLHF. The CDR3, as DNA: TGTGCCATCAGTGCGGAGAGACAGAGCTCCTATAATTCACCCCTCCACTTT.

At least ten counts were recorded for this clonotype. This chain connects TRBV12-3 or TRBV12-4 to TRBJ1-1; a weak D match, TRBD1 (6 bases). The V end was cut by 6 bases, the J end by 6 bases, with 14 bases between. The CDR3 spans 13 residues. As DNA, the CDR3 is TGTGCCAGCAGGATTCGGGGGGCGGCTGAAGCTTTCTTT. Translated: CASRIRGAAEAFF.

This clonotype occurred many times. V gene TRBV30 combines with J gene TRBJ2-7; 9 bases agree with TRBD2. There are 14 residues in the CDR3. Trimming removed 2 bases from V and 0 bases from J; junction bases left unmatched: 2. Germline-derived CDR1 and CDR2 are GTSNPN and SVGIG (reference sequence). The CDR3 coding sequence is TGTGCCTGGAGTATAGCGGGAGCCTCCTACGAGCAGTACTTC. As protein: CAWSIAGASYEQYF.

This clonotype was recorded at least ten times. The rearrangement links TRBV7-8 to TRBJ2-7; D tentatively reads TRBD1 or TRBD2 (5 bases each). With 3 bases removed from V and 2 bases from J, the gap between germline ends came to 14 bases. Per germline, CDR1 SGHVS and CDR2 FQNEAQ. The CDR3 runs to 15 residues. This CDR3 is CASSFGAGIPYEQYF. In DNA, the CDR3 is TGTGCCAGCAGCTTCGGGGCAGGGATCCCCTACGAGCAGTACTTC.

This clonotype appeared many times. The CDR3 DNA sequence: TGTGCCAGCGGGGGCGGGGGGAACAATCAGCCCCAGCATTTT. Encoded protein: CASGGGGNNQPQHF. The chain joins TRBV12-3 or TRBV12-4 to TRBJ1-5, with a weak D call TRBD1 (6 bases). V lost 8 bases to trimming and J lost 3 bases, with 14 bases between them. The CDR3 consists of 14 residues.

The chain links TRBV4-3 to TRBJ1-2; D remains unclear. The CDR3 contains 16 residues. V gave up 2 bases and J gave up 4 bases, with 17 bases separating them. Germline lookup yields CDR1 LGHNA and CDR2 YSLEER. CDR3 sequence: CASSQLPPDSTYGYTF. The CDR3 DNA follows: TGCGCCAGCAGCCAATTACCCCCAGATTCCACCTATGGCTACACCTTC.

This clonotype was seen a handful of times. The genes are TRBV5-1 and TRBJ2-1, with D uncertain. V was shortened by 4 bases and J by 5 bases, with 22 bases between the two germline ends. The CDR3 has 17 amino acids. Germline V gene data show CDR1 as SGHRS and CDR2 as YFSETQ. CDR3 sequence reads: CASSPTPRAFLNNEQFF. As DNA, the CDR3 is TGCGCCAGCAGCCCAACCCCTAGAGCGTTTTTAAACAATGAGCAGTTCTTC. Based on the CDR3 plus reference TRBV5-1 and TRBJ2-1, the full variable domain is KAGVTQTPRYLIKTRGQQVTLSCSPISGHRSVSWYQQTPGQGLQFLFEYFSETQRNKGNFPGRFSGRQFSNSRSEMNVSTLELGDSALYLCASSPTPRAFLNNEQFFGPGTRLTVL.

This chain joins TRBV13 and TRBJ2-2, with 9 bases fitting TRBD1. The CDR3 has 15 residues. The trim removed 0 bases at V and 8 bases at J, leaving 4 bases unmatched. Germline CDR1 PRHDT, CDR2 FYEKMQ (reference sequence). The CDR3 coding sequence is TGTGCCAGCAGCTTAGGGGGACAGGGCGCGGGGGAGCTGTTTTTT. The encoded protein is CASSLGGQGAGELFF.

This clonotype was detected ten times or more. The chain links TRBV18 to TRBJ2-1; no reliable D call. Germline V gene sequence: CDR1 KGHSH, CDR2 LQKENI. Trimming took off 2 bases at V and 8 bases at J, with 13 bases between the two ends. The CDR3 contains 14 residues. CDR3 in amino acids: CASSPGLVIDEQFF. CDR3 coding DNA: TGTGCCAGCTCACCAGGGCTAGTAATCGATGAGCAGTTCTTC. Together with reference TRBV18 and TRBJ2-1, the CDR3 gives the full variable domain: NAGVMQNPRHLVRRRGQEARLRCSPMKGHSHVYWYRQLPEEGLKFMVYLQKENIIDESGMPKERFSAEFPKEGPSILRIQQVVRGDSAAYFCASSPGLVIDEQFFGPGTRLTVL.

This clonotype was picked up many times. The rearrangement links TRBV7-2 to TRBJ2-7, with 9 nucleotides matching TRBD1. CDR1 and CDR2 from the germline V gene are SGHTA and FQGNSA. The CDR3 covers 15 residues. J gave up 0 bases and V 5 bases, and 5 bases lay outside the gene matches. The CDR3 protein is CASSPGQGSSYEQYF. For the CDR3, the DNA is TGTGCCAGCAGCCCCGGACAGGGGAGCTCCTACGAGCAGTACTTC. Full variable domain (remainder filled in from reference TRBV7-2 and TRBJ2-7): GAGVSQSPSNKVTEKGKDVELRCDPISGHTALYWYRQSLGQGLEFLIYFQGNSAPDKSGLPSDRFSAERTGGSVSTLTIQRTQQEDSAVYLCASSPGQGSSYEQYFGPGTRLTVT.

The chain employs TRBV3-1 and TRBJ2-1; 8 bases agree with TRBD1. Germline CDR1 reads LGHDT; CDR2 reads YNNKEL (reference sequence). The CDR3 has 16 residues. V trimming: 6 bases; J trimming: 7 bases; junction bases outside the gene matches: 14. The CDR3 here is CASRRRQGMEENEQFF. Written as DNA, the CDR3 is TGTGCCAGCAGACGACGACAGGGGATGGAGGAGAATGAGCAGTTCTTC.

This clonotype was recorded only once. The chain couples TRBV6-1 to TRBJ1-2, with D maybe TRBD1 (5 bases). V was shortened by 7 bases and J by 5 bases, with 47 bases between the two germline ends. The CDR3 runs 24 residues. The germline V gene has CDR1 MNHNS and CDR2 SASEGT. The CDR3 sequence: CASTSAELSRVLWPAHHTEYGYTF. The CDR3 nucleotides are TGTGCCAGCACCTCGGCGGAACTAAGCAGGGTTTTGTGGCCGGCCCACCATACGGAATATGGCTACACCTTC.

This clonotype was found many times. The chain links TRBV13 to TRBJ2-7, with D possibly being TRBD2 (5 bases). Germline-derived CDR1 and CDR2 are PRHDT and FYEKMQ (reference sequence). This CDR3 has 12 amino acids. V lost 5 bases and J 5 bases, leaving 10 bases between the germline ends. The CDR3 here is CASSGGRDEQYF. As DNA, the CDR3 is TGTGCCAGCAGCGGCGGGCGCGACGAGCAGTACTTC.

This clonotype came up many times. The rearrangement links TRBV12-3 or TRBV12-4 to TRBJ1-5; maybe TRBD1 (6 bases). Deletions cut 3 bases from V and 6 bases from J, with 15 bases between. The CDR3 contains 15 residues. This CDR3 reads CASSLVRGSFQPQHF. The CDR3 nucleotides read TGTGCCAGCAGTTTGGTCAGGGGTTCATTTCAGCCCCAGCATTTT.

This clonotype was seen ten or more times. The V call is TRBV11-2, the J call TRBJ2-2, with 9 nucleotides matching TRBD2. V was pared by 5 bases and J by 1 base, with 5 bases of the junction left unmatched. CDR3 length equals 16 residues. Germline assignment: CDR1 SGHAT and CDR2 FQNNGV. The CDR3 here is CASSLSTSGNTGELFF. The CDR3 coding sequence is TGTGCCAGCAGCCTCTCGACTAGCGGGAACACCGGGGAGCTGTTTTTT.